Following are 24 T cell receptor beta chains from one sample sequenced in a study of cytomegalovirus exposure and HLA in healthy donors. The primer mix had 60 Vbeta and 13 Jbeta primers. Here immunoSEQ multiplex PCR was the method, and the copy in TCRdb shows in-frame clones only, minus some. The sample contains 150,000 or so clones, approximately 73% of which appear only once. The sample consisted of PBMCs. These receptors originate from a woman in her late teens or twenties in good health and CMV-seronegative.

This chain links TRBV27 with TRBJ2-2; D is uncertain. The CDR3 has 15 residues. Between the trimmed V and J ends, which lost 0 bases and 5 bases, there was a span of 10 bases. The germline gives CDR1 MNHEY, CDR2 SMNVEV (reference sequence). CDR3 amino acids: CASSLSSGLTGELFF. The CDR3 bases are TGTGCCAGCAGTTTATCGTCAGGCTTGACCGGGGAGCTGTTTTTT.

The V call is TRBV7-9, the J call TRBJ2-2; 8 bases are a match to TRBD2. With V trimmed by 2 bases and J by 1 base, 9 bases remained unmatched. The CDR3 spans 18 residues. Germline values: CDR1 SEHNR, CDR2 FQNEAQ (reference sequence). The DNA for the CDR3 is TGTGCCAGCAGCTTACGGGGCTCTAGCGGGCGGAACACCGGGGAGCTGTTTTTT. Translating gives CASSLRGSSGRNTGELFF.

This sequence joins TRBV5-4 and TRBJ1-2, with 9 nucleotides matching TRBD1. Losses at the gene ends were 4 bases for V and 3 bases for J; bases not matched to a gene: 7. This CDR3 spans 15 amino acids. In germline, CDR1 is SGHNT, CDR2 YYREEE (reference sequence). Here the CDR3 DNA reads TGTGCCAGCAGCCCCCGGGACAGGGAATACTATGGCTACACCTTC. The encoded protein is CASSPRDREYYGYTF.

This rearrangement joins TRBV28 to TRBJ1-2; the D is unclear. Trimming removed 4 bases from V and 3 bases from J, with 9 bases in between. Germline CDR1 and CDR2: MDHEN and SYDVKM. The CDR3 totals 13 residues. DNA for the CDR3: TGTGCCAGCAGTTCACATCACGACTATGGCTACACCTTC. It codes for CASSSHHDYGYTF.

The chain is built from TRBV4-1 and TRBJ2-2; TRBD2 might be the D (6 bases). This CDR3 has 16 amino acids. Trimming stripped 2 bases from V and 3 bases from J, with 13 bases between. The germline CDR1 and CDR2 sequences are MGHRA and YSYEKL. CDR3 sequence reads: CASSQQEGRDTGELFF. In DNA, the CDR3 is TGCGCCAGCAGCCAACAGGAGGGCCGGGACACCGGGGAGCTGTTTTTT.

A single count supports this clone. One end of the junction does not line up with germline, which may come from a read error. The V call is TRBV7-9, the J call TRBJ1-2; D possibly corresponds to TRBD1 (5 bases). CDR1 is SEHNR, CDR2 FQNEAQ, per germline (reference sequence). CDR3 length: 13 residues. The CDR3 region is CASSLKAGNGYAF. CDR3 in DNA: TGTGCCAGCAGCTTAAAGGCAGGGAATGGCTACGCCTTC.

CDR3 in DNA: TGTGCCAGCAGTTACTACGGGACTGAAGAGACCCAGTACTTC. It codes for CASSYYGTEETQYF. The chain couples TRBV6-6 to TRBJ2-5, with D tentatively TRBD2 (6 bases). CDR3 length equals 14 residues. The V gene lost 1 base and the J gene lost 3 bases, with 9 bases spanning the gap. Germline V gene data show CDR1 as MNHNY and CDR2 as SVGAGI (reference sequence).

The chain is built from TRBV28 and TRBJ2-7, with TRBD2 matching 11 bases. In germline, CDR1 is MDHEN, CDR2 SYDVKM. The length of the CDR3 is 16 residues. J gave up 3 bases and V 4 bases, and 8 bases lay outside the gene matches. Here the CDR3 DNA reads TGTGCCAGCAGTTCCCCTTTGCTAGCGGGAGGCTACGAGCAGTACGTC. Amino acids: CASSSPLLAGGYEQYV.

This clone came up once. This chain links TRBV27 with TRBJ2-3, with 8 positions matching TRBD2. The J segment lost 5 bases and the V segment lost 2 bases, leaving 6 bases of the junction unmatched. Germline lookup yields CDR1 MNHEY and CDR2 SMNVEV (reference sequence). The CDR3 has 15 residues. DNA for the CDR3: TGTGCCAGCAGTTTAGCGGGAGGACTAGGAGATACGCAGTATTTT. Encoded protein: CASSLAGGLGDTQYF.

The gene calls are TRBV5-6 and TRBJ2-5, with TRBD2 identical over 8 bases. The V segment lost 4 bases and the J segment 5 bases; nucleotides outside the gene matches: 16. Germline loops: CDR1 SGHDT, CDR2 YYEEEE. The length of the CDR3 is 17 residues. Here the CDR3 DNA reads TGTGCCAGCAGCCCGACGGGGGGGCCGAACCGAGGGGAGACCCAGTACTTC. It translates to CASSPTGGPNRGETQYF. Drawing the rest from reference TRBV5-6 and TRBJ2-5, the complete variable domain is DAGVTQSPTHLIKTRGQQVTLRCSPKSGHDTVSWYQQALGQGPQFIFQYYEEEERQRGNFPDRFSGHQFPNYSSELNVNALLLGDSALYLCASSPTGGPNRGETQYFGPGTRLLVL.

The CDR3 protein is CASSLSSVTGGPEAFF. The CDR3 nucleotides are TGTGCCAGCAGCTTATCCTCAGTGACAGGGGGCCCGGAAGCTTTCTTT. The chain combines TRBV11-2 with TRBJ1-1; the match to TRBD1 covers 10 bases. Looked up from germline, CDR1 is SGHAT and CDR2 is FQNNGV. The ends lost 2 bases at V and 8 bases at J; junction bases unmatched: 11. The CDR3 contains 16 residues.

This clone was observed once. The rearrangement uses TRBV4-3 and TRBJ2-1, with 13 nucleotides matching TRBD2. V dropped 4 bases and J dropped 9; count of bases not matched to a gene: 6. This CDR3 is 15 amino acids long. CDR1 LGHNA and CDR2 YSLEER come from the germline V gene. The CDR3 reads CASSPGTSGVPEQFF. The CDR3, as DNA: TGCGCCAGCAGCCCCGGGACTAGCGGGGTCCCTGAGCAGTTCTTC.

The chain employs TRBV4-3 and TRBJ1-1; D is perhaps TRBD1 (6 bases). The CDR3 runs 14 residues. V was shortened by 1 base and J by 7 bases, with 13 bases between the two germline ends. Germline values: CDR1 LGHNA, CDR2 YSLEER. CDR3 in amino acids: CASSQGGGEVEAFF. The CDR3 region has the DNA TGCGCCAGCAGCCAAGGAGGGGGTGAGGTTGAAGCTTTCTTT.

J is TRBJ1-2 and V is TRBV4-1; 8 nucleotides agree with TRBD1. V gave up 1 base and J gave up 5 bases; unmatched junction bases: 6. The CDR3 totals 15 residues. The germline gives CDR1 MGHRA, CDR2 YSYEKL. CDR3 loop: CASSQAGQGRYGYTF. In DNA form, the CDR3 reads TGCGCCAGCAGCCAAGCCGGACAGGGAAGGTATGGCTACACCTTC.

The CDR3 nucleotides are TGCGCCAGCAGTGAGTCTGCAGGAGGGTCGGGGGCCAACGTCCTGACTTTC. Its protein product is CASSESAGGSGANVLTF. The V and J genes are TRBV10-2 and TRBJ2-6; a possible D gene is TRBD2 (6 bases). The CDR3 runs to 17 residues. In germline, CDR1 is WSHSY, CDR2 SAAADI. V was pared by 0 bases and J by 4 bases, with 13 bases between.

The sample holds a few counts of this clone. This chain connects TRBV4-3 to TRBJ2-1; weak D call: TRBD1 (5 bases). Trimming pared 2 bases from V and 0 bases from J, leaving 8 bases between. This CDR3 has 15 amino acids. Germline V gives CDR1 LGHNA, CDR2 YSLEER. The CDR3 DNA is TGCGCCAGCAGCCAAACAGGCAACTCCTACAATGAGCAGTTCTTC. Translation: CASSQTGNSYNEQFF.

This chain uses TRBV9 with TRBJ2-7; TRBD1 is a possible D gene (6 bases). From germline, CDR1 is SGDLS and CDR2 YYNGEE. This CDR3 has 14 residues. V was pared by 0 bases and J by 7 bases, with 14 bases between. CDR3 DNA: TGTGCCAGCAGCGTAGCCCCGGACAGAAGGGAGCAGTACTTC. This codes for CASSVAPDRREQYF.

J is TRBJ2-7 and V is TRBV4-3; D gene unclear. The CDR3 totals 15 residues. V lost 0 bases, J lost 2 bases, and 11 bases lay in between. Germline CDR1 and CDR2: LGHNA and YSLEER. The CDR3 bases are TGCGCCAGCAGCCAAGATCGAGCTTTAACCTACGAGCAGTACTTC. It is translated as CASSQDRALTYEQYF.

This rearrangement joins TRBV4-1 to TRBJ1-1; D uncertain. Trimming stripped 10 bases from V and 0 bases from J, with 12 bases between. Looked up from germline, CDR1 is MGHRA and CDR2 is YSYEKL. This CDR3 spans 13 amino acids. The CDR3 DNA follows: TGCGCCACCAAAACCACTATGAACACTGAAGCTTTCTTT. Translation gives CATKTTMNTEAFF.

The CDR3: CASSFGLAGAGETQYF. The DNA for the CDR3 is TGTGCCAGCAGCTTCGGGCTAGCGGGAGCTGGAGAGACCCAGTACTTC. This sequence joins TRBV11-2 and TRBJ2-5; 10 bases are shared with TRBD2. Trimming at V came to 3 bases and at J to 4 bases, leaving 8 bases not matched to a gene. The CDR3 loop spans 16 amino acids. Per germline, CDR1 SGHAT and CDR2 FQNNGV.

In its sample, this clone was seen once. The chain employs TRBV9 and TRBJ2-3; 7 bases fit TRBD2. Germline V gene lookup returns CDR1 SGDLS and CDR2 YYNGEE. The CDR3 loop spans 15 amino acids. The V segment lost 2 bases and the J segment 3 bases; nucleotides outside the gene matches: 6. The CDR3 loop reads CASSVSGGGTDTQYF. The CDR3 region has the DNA TGTGCCAGCAGCGTGTCTGGGGGGGGAACAGATACGCAGTATTTT.

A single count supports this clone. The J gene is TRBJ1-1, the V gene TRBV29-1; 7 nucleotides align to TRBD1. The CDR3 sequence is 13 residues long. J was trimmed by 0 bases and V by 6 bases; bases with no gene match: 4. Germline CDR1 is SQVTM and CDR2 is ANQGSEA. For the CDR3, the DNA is TGCAGCGTCCCGACAGGGTTGAACACTGAAGCTTTCTTT. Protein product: CSVPTGLNTEAFF.

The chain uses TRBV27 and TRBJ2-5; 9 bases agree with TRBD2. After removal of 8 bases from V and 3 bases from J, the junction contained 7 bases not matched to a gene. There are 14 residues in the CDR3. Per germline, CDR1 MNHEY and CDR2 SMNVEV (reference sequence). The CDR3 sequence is CASAKRGAEETQYF. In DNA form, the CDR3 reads TGTGCCAGCGCAAAGCGGGGGGCCGAAGAGACCCAGTACTTC.

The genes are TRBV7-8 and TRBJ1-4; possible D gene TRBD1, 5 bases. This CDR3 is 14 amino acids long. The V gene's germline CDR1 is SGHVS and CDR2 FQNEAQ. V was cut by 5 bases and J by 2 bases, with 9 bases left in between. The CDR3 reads CASSRGYTNEKLFF. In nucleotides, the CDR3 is TGTGCCAGCAGCCGGGGGTACACTAATGAAAAACTGTTTTTT.